Listed below are T cell receptor beta chains from one sample, sequenced in a study of shared clonotypes between healthy human individuals. Assay used: immunoSEQ multiplex PCR; TCRdb lists only in-frame clones, some missing. The repertoire holds millions of clones, roughly 94% seen once, with 0.1% to 0.15% in the top ten. Material: naive CD4+ T cells sorted from blood. The receptors originated from a man between 18 and 29 years old in good health. CDR3s include the opening cysteine and the closing phenylalanine or tryptophan. The D gene is left open where the match is weak. Some rows have no size entry. The others give once, few or many, or a class for an expanded clone.

abundance: NA
v_gene: TRBV19
d_gene: NA
j_gene: TRBJ2-1
CDR3nt: TGTGCCAGTAGTATGAAAAGTTCAAATGAGCAGTTCTTC
CDR3aa: CASSMKSSNEQFF

abundance: NA
v_gene: TRBV5-1
d_gene: TRBD1
j_gene: TRBJ2-1
CDR3nt: TGCGCCAGCAGACCCGGACAGGGGCTCAACAATGAGCAGTTCTTC
CDR3aa: CASRPGQGLNNEQFF

abundance: NA
v_gene: TRBV6-1
d_gene: TRBD1
j_gene: TRBJ2-4
CDR3nt: TGTGCCAGCAGTGACCCGGGACAGGGGCGTAACATTCAGTACTTC
CDR3aa: CASSDPGQGRNIQYF

abundance: NA
v_gene: TRBV7-9
d_gene: TRBD1
j_gene: TRBJ1-1
CDR3nt: TGTGCCAGCACCCGGACAGGGGAAAACACTGAAGCTTTCTTT
CDR3aa: CASTRTGENTEAFF

abundance: NA
v_gene: TRBV5-6
d_gene: TRBD1
j_gene: TRBJ1-3
CDR3nt: TGTGCCAGCAGCTCCGGGACAGGGAAGGCTGGAAACACCATATATTTT
CDR3aa: CASSSGTGKAGNTIYF

abundance: NA
v_gene: TRBV28
d_gene: NA
j_gene: TRBJ2-7
CDR3nt: TGTGCCAGCAATGAATCCGGTTACGAGCAGTACTTC
CDR3aa: CASNESGYEQYF

abundance: NA
v_gene: TRBV7-7
d_gene: NA
j_gene: TRBJ1-3
CDR3nt: TGTGCTAGCAGCTTAGACAGGGGAAACACCATATATTTT
CDR3aa: CASSLDRGNTIYF

abundance: NA
v_gene: TRBV29-1
d_gene: NA
j_gene: TRBJ1-1
CDR3nt: TGCAGCGTTGAAGGACGCCTAATGAACACTGAAGCTTTCTTT
CDR3aa: CSVEGRLMNTEAFF

abundance: once
v_gene: TRBV5-1
d_gene: TRBD1
j_gene: TRBJ2-2
CDR3nt: TGCGCCAGCAGCAGGGGACAGGGGCAGTCTGCCGGGGAGCTGTTTTTT
CDR3aa: CASSRGQGQSAGELFF

abundance: NA
v_gene: TRBV14
d_gene: NA
j_gene: TRBJ1-1
CDR3nt: TGTGCCAGCAGCCAAGATTTAAACACTGAAGCTTTCTTT
CDR3aa: CASSQDLNTEAFF

abundance: once
v_gene: TRBV5-4
d_gene: NA
j_gene: TRBJ2-7
CDR3nt: TGTGCCAGCAGCCATCCCCAGGGGCCCGGCGAGCAGTACTTC
CDR3aa: CASSHPQGPGEQYF

abundance: NA
v_gene: TRBV5-4
d_gene: NA
j_gene: TRBJ2-2
CDR3nt: TGTGCCAGCAGCTTTCAGGGGAAGAACACCGGGGAGCTGTTTTTT
CDR3aa: CASSFQGKNTGELFF

abundance: NA
v_gene: TRBV6-5
d_gene: TRBD2
j_gene: TRBJ2-7
CDR3nt: TGTGCCAGCAGTCCGACTAGCGGCTACTACGAGCAGTACTTC
CDR3aa: CASSPTSGYYEQYF

abundance: NA
v_gene: TRBV7-6
d_gene: NA
j_gene: TRBJ1-3
CDR3nt: TGTGCCAGCACCCCCGGCCCTGTGGGAAACACCATATATTTT
CDR3aa: CASTPGPVGNTIYF

abundance: NA
v_gene: TRBV5-1
d_gene: NA
j_gene: TRBJ2-5
CDR3nt: TGCGCCAGCACCGTCGCCGGGACTCCCCAAGAGACCCAGTACTTC
CDR3aa: CASTVAGTPQETQYF

abundance: once
v_gene: TRBV7-9
d_gene: TRBD1
j_gene: TRBJ2-4
CDR3nt: TGTGCCAGCAGCTTGGGACAGGGGGTTTTCAAAAACATTCAGTACTTC
CDR3aa: CASSLGQGVFKNIQYF

abundance: NA
v_gene: TRBV6-6
d_gene: TRBD1
j_gene: TRBJ2-5
CDR3nt: TGTGCCAGCTACAGGGGTCAAGAGACCCAGTACTTC
CDR3aa: CASYRGQETQYF

abundance: once
v_gene: TRBV6-1
d_gene: NA
j_gene: TRBJ1-3
CDR3nt: TGTGCCAGCACTGGAGGGCCCCTCTCTGGAAACACCATATATTTT
CDR3aa: CASTGGPLSGNTIYF

abundance: once
v_gene: TRBV27
d_gene: NA
j_gene: TRBJ2-4
CDR3nt: TGTGCCAGCAGTTGGGGATTCACAATGGGTCCAGCCAAAAACATTCAGTACTTC
CDR3aa: CASSWGFTMGPAKNIQYF

abundance: NA
v_gene: TRBV9
d_gene: NA
j_gene: TRBJ1-1
CDR3nt: TGTGCCAGCAGCGTAAGCTGGGGGTCTGCCACTGAAGCTTTCTTT
CDR3aa: CASSVSWGSATEAFF

abundance: NA
v_gene: TRBV14
d_gene: NA
j_gene: TRBJ2-2
CDR3nt: TGTGCCAGCAGCCTGCAGTACACCGGGGAGCTGTTTTTT
CDR3aa: CASSLQYTGELFF

abundance: NA
v_gene: TRBV28
d_gene: TRBD2
j_gene: TRBJ2-7
CDR3nt: TGTGCCAGCGGGACTAGCGGGGGGGCCTCCTACGAGCAGTACTTC
CDR3aa: CASGTSGGASYEQYF

abundance: NA
v_gene: TRBV12-5
d_gene: NA
j_gene: TRBJ2-5
CDR3nt: TGTGCTAGTGGTTTGGTACGGGGCCAAGACGCGGAGACCCAGTACTTC
CDR3aa: CASGLVRGQDAETQYF

abundance: NA
v_gene: TRBV5-1
d_gene: NA
j_gene: TRBJ1-2
CDR3nt: TGCGCCAGCAGCCTGGAGTCAGGGCAGAACTATGGCTACACCTTC
CDR3aa: CASSLESGQNYGYTF

abundance: NA
v_gene: TRBV12-5
d_gene: NA
j_gene: TRBJ2-1
CDR3nt: TGTGCTAGTGGTTGGACAAAGGTGGGTGAGCAGTTCTTC
CDR3aa: CASGWTKVGEQFF

abundance: few
v_gene: TRBV5-1
d_gene: NA
j_gene: TRBJ2-7
CDR3nt: TGCGCCAGCAGTCCGAAACAGGGAAGCTCCTACGAGCAGTACTTC
CDR3aa: CASSPKQGSSYEQYF

abundance: NA
v_gene: TRBV7-9
d_gene: NA
j_gene: TRBJ2-7
CDR3nt: TGTGCCACCAACAGCTTGAGCTCCTACGAGCAGTACTTC
CDR3aa: CATNSLSSYEQYF

abundance: NA
v_gene: TRBV5-4
d_gene: TRBD2
j_gene: TRBJ2-1
CDR3nt: TGTGCCAGCAGCTTGACTAGCGGGGAGCAGTTCTTC
CDR3aa: CASSLTSGEQFF

abundance: NA
v_gene: TRBV18
d_gene: NA
j_gene: TRBJ2-3
CDR3nt: TGTGCCAGTCGCCCGTCGGGCACAGATACGCAGTATTTT
CDR3aa: CASRPSGTDTQYF

abundance: NA
v_gene: TRBV28
d_gene: NA
j_gene: TRBJ2-6
CDR3nt: TGTGCCAGCAGCTTGCGTCCGGGACACCGACTCTCTGGGGCCAACGTCCTGACTTTC
CDR3aa: CASSLRPGHRLSGANVLTF

abundance: NA
v_gene: TRBV9
d_gene: NA
j_gene: TRBJ1-1
CDR3nt: TGTGCCAGCAGCGCGGGTGGAAGAGAAGCTTTCTTT
CDR3aa: CASSAGGREAFF

abundance: once
v_gene: TRBV9
d_gene: NA
j_gene: TRBJ2-7
CDR3nt: TGTGCCAGCAGCGAGAGGGCAACCACCTACGAGCAGTACTTC
CDR3aa: CASSERATTYEQYF

abundance: NA
v_gene: TRBV28
d_gene: NA
j_gene: TRBJ1-2
CDR3nt: TGTGCCAGCAGTTTTAGGGATCCCCATGGCTACACCTTC
CDR3aa: CASSFRDPHGYTF

abundance: NA
v_gene: TRBV11-2
d_gene: NA
j_gene: TRBJ1-5
CDR3nt: TGTGCCAGCAGCTTAGATCGGGCAGGCAATCAGCCCCAGCATTTT
CDR3aa: CASSLDRAGNQPQHF

abundance: NA
v_gene: TRBV11-2
d_gene: NA
j_gene: TRBJ1-1
CDR3nt: TGTGCCAGCAGCTTCAGATCATTTGGTCTGCTTAACACTGAAGCTTTCTTT
CDR3aa: CASSFRSFGLLNTEAFF

abundance: NA
v_gene: TRBV18
d_gene: NA
j_gene: TRBJ2-7
CDR3nt: TGTGCCAGCTCACGGAAACAGGTGGACTCCTACGAGCAGTACTTC
CDR3aa: CASSRKQVDSYEQYF

abundance: NA
v_gene: TRBV5-1
d_gene: NA
j_gene: TRBJ2-3
CDR3nt: TGCGCCAGCAGCTTAATACTAGGGGTTCTCACAGATACGCAGTATTTT
CDR3aa: CASSLILGVLTDTQYF

abundance: NA
v_gene: TRBV6-5
d_gene: NA
j_gene: TRBJ1-1
CDR3nt: TGTGCCAGCACCCGCGGGTGGGGGACTGAAGCTTTCTTT
CDR3aa: CASTRGWGTEAFF